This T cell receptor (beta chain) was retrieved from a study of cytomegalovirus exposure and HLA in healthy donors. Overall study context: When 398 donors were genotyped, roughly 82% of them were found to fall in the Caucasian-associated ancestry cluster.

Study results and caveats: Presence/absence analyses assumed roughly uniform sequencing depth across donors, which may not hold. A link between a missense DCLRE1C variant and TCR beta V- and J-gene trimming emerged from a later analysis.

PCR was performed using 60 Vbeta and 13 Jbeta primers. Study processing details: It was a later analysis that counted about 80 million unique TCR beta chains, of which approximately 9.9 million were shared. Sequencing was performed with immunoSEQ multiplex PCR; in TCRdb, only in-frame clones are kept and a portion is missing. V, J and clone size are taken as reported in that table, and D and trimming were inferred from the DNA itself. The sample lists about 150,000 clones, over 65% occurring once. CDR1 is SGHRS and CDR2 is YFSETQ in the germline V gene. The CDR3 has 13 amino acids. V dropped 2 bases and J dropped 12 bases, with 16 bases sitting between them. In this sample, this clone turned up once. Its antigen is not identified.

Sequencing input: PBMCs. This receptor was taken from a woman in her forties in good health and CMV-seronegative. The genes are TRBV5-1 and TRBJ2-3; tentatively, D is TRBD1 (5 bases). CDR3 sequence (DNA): TGCGCCAGCAGCTTAACAGGACCTAGTTCCCAGTATTTT. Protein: CASSLTGPSSQYF.